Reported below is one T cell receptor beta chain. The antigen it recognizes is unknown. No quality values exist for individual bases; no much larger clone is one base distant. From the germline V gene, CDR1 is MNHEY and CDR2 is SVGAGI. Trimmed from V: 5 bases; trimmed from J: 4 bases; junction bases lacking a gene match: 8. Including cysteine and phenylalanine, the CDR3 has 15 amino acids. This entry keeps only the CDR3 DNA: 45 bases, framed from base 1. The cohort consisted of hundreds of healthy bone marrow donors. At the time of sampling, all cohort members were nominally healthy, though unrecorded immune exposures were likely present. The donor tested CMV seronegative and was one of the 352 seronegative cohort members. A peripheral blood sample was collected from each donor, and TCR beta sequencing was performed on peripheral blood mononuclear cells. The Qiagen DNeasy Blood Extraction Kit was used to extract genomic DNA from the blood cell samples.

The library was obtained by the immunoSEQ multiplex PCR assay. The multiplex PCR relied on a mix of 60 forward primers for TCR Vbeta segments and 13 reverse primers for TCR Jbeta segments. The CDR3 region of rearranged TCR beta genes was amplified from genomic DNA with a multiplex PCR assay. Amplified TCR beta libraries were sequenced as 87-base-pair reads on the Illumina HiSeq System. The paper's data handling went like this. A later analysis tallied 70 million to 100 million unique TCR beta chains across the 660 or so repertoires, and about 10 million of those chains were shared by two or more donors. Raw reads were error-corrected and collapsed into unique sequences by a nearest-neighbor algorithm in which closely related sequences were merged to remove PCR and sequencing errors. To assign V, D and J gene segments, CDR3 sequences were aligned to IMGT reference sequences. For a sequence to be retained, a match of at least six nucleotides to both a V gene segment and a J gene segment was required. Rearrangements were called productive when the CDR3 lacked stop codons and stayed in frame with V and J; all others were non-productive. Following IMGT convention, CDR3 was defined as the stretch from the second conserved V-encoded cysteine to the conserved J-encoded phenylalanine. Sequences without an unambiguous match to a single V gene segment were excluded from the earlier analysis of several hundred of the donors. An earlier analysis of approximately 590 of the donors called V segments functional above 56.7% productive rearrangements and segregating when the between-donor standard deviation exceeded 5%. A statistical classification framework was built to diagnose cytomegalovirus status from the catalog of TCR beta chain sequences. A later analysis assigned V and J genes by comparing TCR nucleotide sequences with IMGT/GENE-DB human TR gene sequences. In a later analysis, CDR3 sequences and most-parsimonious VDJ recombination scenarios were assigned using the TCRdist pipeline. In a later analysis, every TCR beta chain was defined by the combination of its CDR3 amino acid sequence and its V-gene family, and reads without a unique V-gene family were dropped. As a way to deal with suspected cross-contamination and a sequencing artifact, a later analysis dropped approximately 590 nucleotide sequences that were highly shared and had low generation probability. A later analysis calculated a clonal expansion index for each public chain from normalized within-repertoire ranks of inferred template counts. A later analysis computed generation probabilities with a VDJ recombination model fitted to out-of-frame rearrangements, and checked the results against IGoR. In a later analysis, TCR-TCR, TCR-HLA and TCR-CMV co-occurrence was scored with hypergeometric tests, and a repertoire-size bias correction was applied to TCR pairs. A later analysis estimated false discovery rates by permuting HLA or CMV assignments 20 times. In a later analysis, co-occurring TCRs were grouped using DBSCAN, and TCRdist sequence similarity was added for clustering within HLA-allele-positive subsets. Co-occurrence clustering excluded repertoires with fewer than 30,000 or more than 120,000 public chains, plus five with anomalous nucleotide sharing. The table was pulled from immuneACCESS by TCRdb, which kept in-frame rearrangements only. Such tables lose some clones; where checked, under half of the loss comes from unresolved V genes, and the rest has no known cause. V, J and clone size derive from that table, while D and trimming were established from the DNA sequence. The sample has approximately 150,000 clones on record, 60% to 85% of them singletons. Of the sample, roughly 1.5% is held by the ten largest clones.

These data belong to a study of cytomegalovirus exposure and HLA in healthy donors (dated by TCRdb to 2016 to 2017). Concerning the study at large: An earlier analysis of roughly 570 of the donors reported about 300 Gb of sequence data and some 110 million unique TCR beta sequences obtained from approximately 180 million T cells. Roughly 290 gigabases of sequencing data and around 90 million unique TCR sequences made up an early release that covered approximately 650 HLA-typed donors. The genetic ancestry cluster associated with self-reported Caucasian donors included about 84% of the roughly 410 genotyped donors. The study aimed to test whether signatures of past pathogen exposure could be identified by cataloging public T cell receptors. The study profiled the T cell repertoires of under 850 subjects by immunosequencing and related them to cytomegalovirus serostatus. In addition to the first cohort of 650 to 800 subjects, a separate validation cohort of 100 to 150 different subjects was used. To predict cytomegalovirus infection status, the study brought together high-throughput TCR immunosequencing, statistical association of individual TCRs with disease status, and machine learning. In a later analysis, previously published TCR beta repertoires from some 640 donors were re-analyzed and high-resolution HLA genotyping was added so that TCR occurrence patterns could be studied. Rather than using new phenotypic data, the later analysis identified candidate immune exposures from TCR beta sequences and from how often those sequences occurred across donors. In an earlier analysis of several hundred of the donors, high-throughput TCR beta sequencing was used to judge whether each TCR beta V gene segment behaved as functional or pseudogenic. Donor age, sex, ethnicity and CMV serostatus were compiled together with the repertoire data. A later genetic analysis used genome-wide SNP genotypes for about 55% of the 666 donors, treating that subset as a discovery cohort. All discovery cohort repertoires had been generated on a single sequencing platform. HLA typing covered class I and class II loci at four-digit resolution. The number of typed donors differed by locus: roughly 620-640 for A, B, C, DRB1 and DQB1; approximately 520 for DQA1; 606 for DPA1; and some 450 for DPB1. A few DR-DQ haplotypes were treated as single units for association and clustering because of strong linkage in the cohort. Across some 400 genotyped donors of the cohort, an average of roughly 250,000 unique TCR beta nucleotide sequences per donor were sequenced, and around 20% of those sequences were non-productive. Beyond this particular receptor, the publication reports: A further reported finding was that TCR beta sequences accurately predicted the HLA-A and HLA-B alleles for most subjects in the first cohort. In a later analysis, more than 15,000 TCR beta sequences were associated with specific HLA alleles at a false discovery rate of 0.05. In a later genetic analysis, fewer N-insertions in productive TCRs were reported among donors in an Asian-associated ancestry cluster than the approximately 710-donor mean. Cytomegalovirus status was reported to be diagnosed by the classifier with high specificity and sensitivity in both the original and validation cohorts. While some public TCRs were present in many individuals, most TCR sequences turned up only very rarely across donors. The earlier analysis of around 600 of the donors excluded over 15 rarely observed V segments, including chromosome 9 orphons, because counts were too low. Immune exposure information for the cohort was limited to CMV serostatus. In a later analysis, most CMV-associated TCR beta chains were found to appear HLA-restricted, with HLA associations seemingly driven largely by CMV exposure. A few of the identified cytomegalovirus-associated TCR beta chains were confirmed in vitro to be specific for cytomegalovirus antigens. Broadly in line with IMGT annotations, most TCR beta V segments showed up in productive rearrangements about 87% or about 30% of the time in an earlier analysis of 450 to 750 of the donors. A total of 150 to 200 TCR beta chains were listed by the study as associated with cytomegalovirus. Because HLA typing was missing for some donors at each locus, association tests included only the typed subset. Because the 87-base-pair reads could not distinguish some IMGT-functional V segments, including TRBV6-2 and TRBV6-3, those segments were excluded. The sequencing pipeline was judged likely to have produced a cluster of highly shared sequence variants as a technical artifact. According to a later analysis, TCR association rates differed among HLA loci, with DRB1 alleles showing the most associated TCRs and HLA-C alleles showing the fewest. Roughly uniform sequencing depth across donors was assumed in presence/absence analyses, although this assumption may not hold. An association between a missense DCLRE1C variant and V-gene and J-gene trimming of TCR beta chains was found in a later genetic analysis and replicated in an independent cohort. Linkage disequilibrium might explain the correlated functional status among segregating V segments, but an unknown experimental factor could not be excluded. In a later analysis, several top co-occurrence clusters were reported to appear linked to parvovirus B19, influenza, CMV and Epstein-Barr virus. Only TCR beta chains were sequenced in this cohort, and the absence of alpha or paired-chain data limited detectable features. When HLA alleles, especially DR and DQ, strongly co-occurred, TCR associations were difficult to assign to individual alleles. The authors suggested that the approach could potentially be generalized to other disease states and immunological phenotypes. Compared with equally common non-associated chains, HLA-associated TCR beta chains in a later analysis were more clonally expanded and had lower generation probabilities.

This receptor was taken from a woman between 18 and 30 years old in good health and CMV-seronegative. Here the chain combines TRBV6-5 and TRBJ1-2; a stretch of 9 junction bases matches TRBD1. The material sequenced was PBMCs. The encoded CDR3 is CASSPPGQGSYGYTF. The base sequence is TGTGCCAGCAGTCCACCGGGACAGGGATCCTATGGCTACACCTTC.